The 23 T cell receptor beta chains in this list originate from one sample, sequenced in a study of blood T cell repertoires in COVID-19. Clones were sequenced by immunoSEQ multiplex PCR, and TCRdb holds only the in-frame ones, with some missing. The sample lists approximately 130,000 clones; approximately 90% were seen once. Material: peripheral blood. All receptors derive from a human donor in a cohort sampled during active COVID-19.

This chain connects TRBV5-6 to TRBJ2-7; 7 nucleotides agree with TRBD1. Germline V lookup: CDR1 SGHDT, CDR2 YYEEEE. The CDR3 runs to 13 residues. Trimming at V came to 5 bases and at J to 3 bases, leaving 5 bases not matched to a gene. In DNA form, the CDR3 reads TGTGCCAGCAGTCGTCAGGGGGTCTACGAGCAGTACTTC. As protein: CASSRQGVYEQYF.

The CDR3 bases are TGTGCCAGCAGCTTCTCTACCGGGTTTCGAAGGAGAGATACGCAGTATTTT. Encoded protein: CASSFSTGFRRRDTQYF. V is TRBV7-4 and J is TRBJ2-3; unclear D gene. Germline assignment: CDR1 SGHVT and CDR2 SQSDAQ. This CDR3 is built from 17 residues. Trimming removed 3 bases at V and 5 bases at J, with 21 bases between.

The chain is built from TRBV2 and TRBJ2-7, with 9 bases lining up with TRBD1. Germline CDR1 SNHLY, CDR2 FYNNEI. The trim removed 6 bases at V and 7 bases at J, leaving 13 bases unmatched. The CDR3 extends over 15 amino acids. Here the CDR3 DNA reads TGTGCCAGCAGCCAACAGGGGGCAATTTCGCTTGAGCAGTACTTC. As protein: CASSQQGAISLEQYF.

The J gene is TRBJ2-3, the V gene TRBV5-6, with a possible D match to TRBD1 (5 bases). This CDR3 is 11 amino acids long. Germline CDR1 is SGHDT and CDR2 is YYEEEE. Trimming took 7 bases from V and 8 from J, leaving 11 bases between them. CDR3 amino acids: CASGQGFTQYF. Written as DNA, the CDR3 is TGTGCCAGCGGCCAGGGTTTTACGCAGTATTTT.

The gene calls are TRBV10-3 and TRBJ2-6; 9 bases map to TRBD1. The CDR3 contains 16 residues. Germline V lookup: CDR1 ENHRY, CDR2 SYGVKD. V lost 2 bases and J lost 4; bases outside the gene matches: 3. CDR3 region: CAISEGTGTGANVLTF. The CDR3 DNA follows: TGTGCCATCAGTGAGGGGACAGGGACCGGGGCCAACGTCCTGACTTTC.

The rearrangement joins TRBV23-1 to TRBJ1-2; TRBD1 aligns across 7 bases. TRBV23-1 is annotated as an ORF whose role is uncertain. V was clipped by 0 bases and J by 4 bases; unmatched bases: 14. CDR3 length equals 18 residues. The CDR3: CASSQSRRQGAGVYGYTF. CDR3 bases: TGCGCCAGCAGTCAATCGCGACGACAGGGAGCTGGTGTCTATGGCTACACCTTC.

The rearrangement joins TRBV4-1 to TRBJ2-1; TRBD2 matches 11 bases. The trim removed 3 bases at V and 5 bases at J, leaving 6 bases unmatched. The CDR3 is 16 residues long. The germline V gene has CDR1 MGHRA and CDR2 YSYEKL. CDR3 protein: CASSHRLAGQDNEQFF. In DNA form, the CDR3 reads TGCGCCAGCAGCCACCGACTAGCGGGGCAAGACAATGAGCAGTTCTTC.

This chain uses TRBV7-6 with TRBJ2-1; D might be TRBD2 (6 bases). The CDR3 extends over 16 amino acids. Trimming left V 0 bases short and J 3 bases short, with 12 bases between. CDR1 is SGHVS and CDR2 is FNYEAQ in the germline V gene. The CDR3 DNA sequence: TGTGCCAGCAGCTTAGCGACGGGAGTACGCTACAATGAGCAGTTCTTC. It codes for CASSLATGVRYNEQFF.

The chain links TRBV12-3 or TRBV12-4 to TRBJ2-4; 7 nucleotides agree with TRBD1. The CDR3 contains 13 residues. The V segment lost 4 bases and the J segment 8 bases; nucleotides outside the gene matches: 5. The CDR3 loop is CASSSRQGYIQYF. The CDR3 bases are TGTGCCAGCAGTTCACGACAGGGATACATTCAGTACTTC.

The chain employs TRBV5-1 and TRBJ1-2; TRBD1 matches at 7 bases. The V gene's germline CDR1 is SGHRS and CDR2 YFSETQ. The junction had 9 bases not matched to a gene; V was cut back by 6 bases and J by 4 bases. There are 14 residues in the CDR3. This CDR3 is CASTPRGGTYGYTF. CDR3 nucleotides: TGCGCCAGCACCCCACGAGGGGGCACCTATGGCTACACCTTC.

V gene TRBV3-1 (or the pseudogene TRBV3-2) combines with J gene TRBJ2-1, with D possibly matching TRBD1 (6 bases). CDR3 length equals 15 residues. Germline CDR1 LGHDT, CDR2 YNNKEL (reference sequence). V lost 3 bases, J lost 8 bases, and 17 bases lay in between. CDR3 in amino acids: CASSQVGHRSDEQFF. CDR3 in DNA: TGTGCCAGCAGCCAGGTGGGACACCGCTCGGATGAGCAGTTCTTC.

This clone was observed a single time. The genes are TRBV5-4 and TRBJ2-6; tentatively, D is TRBD1 (5 bases). Germline lookup yields CDR1 SGHNT and CDR2 YYREEE (reference sequence). This CDR3 has 16 amino acids. V lost 0 bases and J lost 3, with 10 bases in between. The CDR3 sequence: CASSLAAGYGANVLTF. The DNA for the CDR3 is TGTGCCAGCAGCTTGGCCGCAGGGTATGGGGCCAACGTCCTGACTTTC.

This clone appeared a single time. The chain couples TRBV6-5 to TRBJ2-7; 11 bases line up with TRBD1. Germline V lookup: CDR1 MNHEY, CDR2 SVGAGI. J gave up 6 bases and V 2 bases, and 6 bases lay outside the gene matches. The CDR3 is 15 amino acids. For the CDR3, the DNA is TGTGCCAGCAGTTACGGACAGGGGGCCCTCCTCGAGCAGTACTTC. Residues: CASSYGQGALLEQYF.

V is TRBV5-1 and J is TRBJ1-2; D is perhaps TRBD1 (5 bases). CDR1 is SGHRS, CDR2 YFSETQ, per germline. The CDR3 has 13 residues. V was cut by 0 bases and J by 8 bases, with 11 bases left in between. CDR3 nucleotide sequence: TGCGCCAGCAGCTTGGGGGGCGATCGGGGCTACACCTTC. This encodes CASSLGGDRGYTF.

The chain combines TRBV7-9 with TRBJ2-1, with 10 bases fitting TRBD2. The CDR3 consists of 17 residues. Germline V gives CDR1 SEHNR, CDR2 FQNEAQ (reference sequence). V was clipped by 0 bases and J by 0 bases; unmatched bases: 2. The CDR3: CASSLASGGNSYNEQFF. The CDR3 DNA sequence: TGTGCCAGCAGCTTAGCTAGCGGGGGGAACTCCTACAATGAGCAGTTCTTC.

V usage is TRBV6-5 and J usage is TRBJ1-6; D gene ambiguous. V lost 2 bases to trimming and J lost 0 bases, with 8 bases between them. Germline V CDR1 and CDR2: MNHEY, SVGAGI. The CDR3 has 16 residues. For the CDR3, the DNA is TGTGCCAGCAGTTACGATGGGAGCTCCTATAATTCACCCCTCCACTTT. Amino acids: CASSYDGSSYNSPLHF.

CDR3 sequence (DNA): TGCGCCAGCAGCTTGGCTGCTAGCGGGCTGTACAATGAGCAGTTCTTC. Amino acid sequence: CASSLAASGLYNEQFF. The chain couples TRBV5-1 to TRBJ2-1, with 8 nucleotides matching TRBD2. This CDR3 comprises 16 residues. Per the germline V gene, CDR1 is SGHRS and CDR2 is YFSETQ. V shed 0 bases, J shed 4 bases, and the junction held 6 bases outside the gene matches.

The chain is built from TRBV28 and TRBJ1-6; a weak D match, TRBD1 (5 bases). Trimming shortened V by 3 bases and J by 9 bases, and 15 bases separated the two germline ends. From germline, CDR1 is MDHEN and CDR2 SYDVKM. The CDR3 has 15 amino acids. The DNA of the CDR3 is TGTGCCAGCAGTTTCCCCAGGGATTTCTCTTCACCCCTCCACTTT. Residues: CASSFPRDFSSPLHF.

The chain links TRBV6-6 to TRBJ1-4, with D possibly being TRBD1 (6 bases). The CDR3 sequence is 15 residues long. Germline CDR1 is MNHNY and CDR2 is SVGAGI (reference sequence). V was cut by 5 bases and J by 3 bases, with 13 bases left in between. The CDR3 sequence is CASSPPGTSNEKLFF. CDR3 sequence (DNA): TGTGCCAGCAGTCCGCCAGGGACATCTAATGAAAAACTGTTTTTT.

V usage is TRBV11-2 and J usage is TRBJ1-2; possibly TRBD1 for D (6 bases). Germline V lookup: CDR1 SGHAT, CDR2 FQNNGV. CDR3 size: 15 residues. Trimming pared 4 bases from V and 2 bases from J, leaving 14 bases between. The CDR3 protein is CASSSVGGGNYGYTF. Written as DNA, the CDR3 is TGTGCCAGCAGCTCCGTCGGGGGGGGCAACTATGGCTACACCTTC. Based on the CDR3 plus reference TRBV11-2 and TRBJ1-2, the full variable domain is EAGVAQSPRYKIIEKRQSVAFWCNPISGHATLYWYQQILGQGPKLLIQFQNNGVVDDSQLPKDRFSAERLKGVDSTLKIQPAKLEDSAVYLCASSSVGGGNYGYTFGSGTRLTVV.

This sequence joins TRBV5-6 and TRBJ2-5; a weak D match, TRBD1 (5 bases). The CDR3 consists of 13 residues. The V end was cut by 2 bases, the J end by 1 base, with 6 bases between. Germline CDR1 and CDR2: SGHDT and YYEEEE. CDR3 coding DNA: TGTGCCAGCAGCTTCGACAGCCAAGAGACCCAGTACTTC. Its protein is CASSFDSQETQYF.

The V and J genes are TRBV18 and TRBJ2-7; maybe TRBD1 (5 bases). The V gene's germline CDR1 is KGHSH and CDR2 LQKENI. The V end was cut by 3 bases, the J end by 0 bases, with 15 bases between. The CDR3 is 16 residues long. The CDR3 loop is CASSPQITGPSYEQYF. The CDR3 DNA reads TGTGCCAGCTCACCGCAGATTACAGGTCCCTCCTACGAGCAGTACTTC.

This clone was seen more than once but under ten times. V usage is TRBV10-2 and J usage is TRBJ1-5; D is uncertain. In germline, CDR1 is WSHSY, CDR2 SAAADI. Deletions cut 3 bases from V and 2 bases from J, with 17 bases between. The CDR3 is 17 amino acids. CDR3 DNA sequence: TGCGCCAGCAGTGATGATATAACAGCCACAGGCAATCAGCCCCAGCATTTT. Amino acids: CASSDDITATGNQPQHF.